Listed here are 8 T cell receptor beta chains from one sample, sequenced in a study of shared clonotypes between healthy human individuals (dated by TCRdb to 2019 to 2021). The library was produced with the immunoSEQ multiplex PCR assay. TCRdb holds this immuneACCESS table with in-frame rearrangements only. Some clones are missing; in checked studies, unresolved V genes explain under half, and the rest has no known cause. In all, the sample holds a few million clones, and just over 90% of those were seen once. Together, the top ten hold 0.13% to 0.15% of the sample. Sequenced input: naive CD4+ T cells sorted from blood. The cell subset or site label, as the study defines it: CD45RA+ positively selected. Receptors were obtained from a young man in good health.

The chain is built from TRBV4-1 and TRBJ2-6, with TRBD1 as a possible D gene (6 bases). The CDR3 contains 17 residues. Between the trimmed V and J ends, which lost 4 bases and 3 bases, there was a span of 16 bases. Germline values: CDR1 MGHRA, CDR2 YSYEKL. Here the CDR3 DNA reads TGCGCCAGCAGCCCCCGGGACATCCCCTTTGGGGCCAACGTCCTGACTTTC. Encoded protein: CASSPRDIPFGANVLTF.

In its sample, this clone was seen once. The chain employs TRBV5-1 and TRBJ1-1; D is possibly TRBD1 (5 bases). The germline V gene has CDR1 SGHRS and CDR2 YFSETQ. The CDR3 contains 15 residues. Between the trimmed V and J ends, which lost 4 bases and 6 bases, there was a span of 19 bases. The CDR3 loop reads CASSDPGRSGAEAFF. The DNA of the CDR3 is TGCGCCAGCAGCGACCCGGGACGGTCGGGGGCTGAAGCTTTCTTT.

The chain uses TRBV18 and TRBJ1-1; TRBD1 is a possible D gene (5 bases). The CDR3 sequence is 15 residues long. With 0 bases removed from V and 4 bases from J, the gap between germline ends came to 12 bases. Germline V gives CDR1 KGHSH, CDR2 LQKENI. CDR3 loop: CASSPPGGGRTEAFF. CDR3 nucleotides: TGTGCCAGCTCACCACCGGGGGGAGGGCGCACTGAAGCTTTCTTT.

The V and J genes are TRBV6-1 and TRBJ1-2; D call uncertain. Germline V gene sequence: CDR1 MNHNS, CDR2 SASEGT. With 4 bases removed from V and 4 bases from J, the gap between germline ends came to 16 bases. CDR3 size: 15 residues. The CDR3 protein is CASSGRLGVPYGYTF. Written as DNA, the CDR3 is TGTGCCAGCAGTGGAAGGTTAGGAGTTCCCTATGGCTACACCTTC.

This rearrangement joins TRBV2 to TRBJ2-5; D not certain. With 3 bases removed from V and 6 bases from J, the gap between germline ends came to 5 bases. This CDR3 has 11 residues. Looked up from germline, CDR1 is SNHLY and CDR2 is FYNNEI. CDR3 residues: CASSDLQTQYF. For the CDR3, the DNA is TGTGCCAGCAGTGATTTGCAGACCCAGTACTTC.

The V gene is TRBV29-1, the J gene TRBJ1-1, with D perhaps matching TRBD1 (6 bases). Germline CDR1 is SQVTM and CDR2 is ANQGSEA. The CDR3 length is 13 residues. V was clipped by 4 bases and J by 4 bases, with 13 bases between them. The chain's CDR3 is CSVAQGSPTEAFF. The CDR3 DNA follows: TGCAGCGTTGCCCAGGGGTCCCCCACTGAAGCTTTCTTT.

The chain combines TRBV6-1 with TRBJ1-2; D might be TRBD1 (5 bases). The CDR3 is 14 amino acids. V was clipped by 1 base and J by 4 bases, with 10 bases between them. Germline values: CDR1 MNHNS, CDR2 SASEGT. In nucleotides, the CDR3 is TGTGCCAGCAGTGAAGGAGTGGGGGTCTATGGCTACACCTTC. As protein: CASSEGVGVYGYTF.

Details on this clone: The junction departs from the called germline gene at one end, perhaps through a read error. This chain uses TRBV7-9 with TRBJ2-5; D is undetermined. The CDR3 totals 15 residues. From germline, CDR1 is SEHNR and CDR2 FQNEAQ (reference sequence). CDR3: CASSSRRSGQGTQYF. For the CDR3, the DNA is TGTGCCAGCAGCTCCCGAAGATCCGGGCAAGGGACCCAGTACTTC. Looking up the rest from reference TRBV7-9 and TRBJ2-5 gives the full variable domain: DTGVSQNPRHKITKRGQNVTFRCDPISEHNRLYWYRQTLGQGPEFLTYFQNEAQLEKSRLLSDRFSAERPKGSFSTLEIQRTEQGDSAMYLCASSSRRSGQGTQYFGPGTRLLVL.